The entry below describes one TCR beta chain. Its antigen is unknown. Sequencing was performed with immunoSEQ multiplex PCR; in TCRdb, only in-frame clones are kept and a portion is missing. This sample carries 170,000 or so clones, over 75% of them seen once, and the ten largest clones take roughly 3.1%. Germline CDR1 is SNHLY and CDR2 is FYNNEI. The CDR3 is 13 residues long. The V and J ends lost 7 bases and 8 bases respectively, with 17 bases between them. The data were obtained in a study of T cell responses to AZD1222 COVID-19 vaccine. Broader study findings: There were mostly white British donors and more females than males, and clonal diversity was possibly underestimated. Baseline seropositives among AZD1222 recipients totaled only five to seven. Spike-specific TCRs gained breadth and depth after people received two AZD1222 doses.

This sequence was found in an adult in good health. The chain employs TRBV2 and TRBJ1-1; unclear D gene. The sample consisted of peripheral blood, taken on day 0 of AZD1222 vaccination. CDR3 nucleotides: TGTGCCAGCAATCGAGCAAGCCTCGAAGAAGCTTTCTTT. It translates to CASNRASLEEAFF. The full variable domain, its missing parts supplied by reference TRBV2 and TRBJ1-1, is EPEVTQTPSHQVTQMGQEVILRCVPISNHLYFYWYRQILGQKVEFLVSFYNNEISEKSEIFDDQFSVERPDGSNFTLKIRSTKLEDSAMYFCASNRASLEEAFFGQGTRLTVV.